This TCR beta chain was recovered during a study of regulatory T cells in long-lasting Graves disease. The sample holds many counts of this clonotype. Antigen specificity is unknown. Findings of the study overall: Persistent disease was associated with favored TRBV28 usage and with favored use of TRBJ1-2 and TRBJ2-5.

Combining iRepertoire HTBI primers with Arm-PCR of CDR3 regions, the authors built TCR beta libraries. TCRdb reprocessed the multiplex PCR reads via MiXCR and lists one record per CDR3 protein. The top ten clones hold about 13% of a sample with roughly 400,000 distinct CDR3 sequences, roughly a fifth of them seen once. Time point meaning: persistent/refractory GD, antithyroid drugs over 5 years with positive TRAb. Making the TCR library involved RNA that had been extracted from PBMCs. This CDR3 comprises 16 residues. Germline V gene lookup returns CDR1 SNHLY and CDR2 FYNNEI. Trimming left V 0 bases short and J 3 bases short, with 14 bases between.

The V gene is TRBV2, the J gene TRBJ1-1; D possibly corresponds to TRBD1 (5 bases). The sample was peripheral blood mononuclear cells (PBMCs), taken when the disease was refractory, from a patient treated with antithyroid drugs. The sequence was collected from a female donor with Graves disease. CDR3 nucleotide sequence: TGTGCCAGCAGTGAAGCGCTCCGGGGGATCGACACTGAAGCTTTCTTT. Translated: CASSEALRGIDTEAFF.